Presented here are 10 T cell receptor beta chains from one specimen sequenced in a study of shared clonotypes between healthy human individuals. Method: immunoSEQ multiplex PCR; TCRdb's copy keeps in-frame clones and lacks some. This table has 1 million to 1.3 million clones, approximately 80% appearing once. The sequenced sample was memory CD4+ T cells from PBMCs. Subset described: CD45RA-negative fraction. These TCRs come from a man younger than 35 in good health. Some clones in this sample may be carry-over from other donors' samples.

V usage is TRBV20-1 and J usage is TRBJ2-1; no clear D. V was shortened by 6 bases and J by 6 bases, with 9 bases between the two germline ends. This CDR3 has 11 residues. Germline CDR1 DFQATT, CDR2 SNEGSKA (reference sequence). The chain's CDR3 is CSARLVNEQFF. CDR3 nucleotide sequence: TGCAGTGCACGGCTAGTCAATGAGCAGTTCTTC.

The chain is built from TRBV2 and TRBJ1-1; D call uncertain. CDR1 SNHLY and CDR2 FYNNEI come from the germline V gene. Trimming left V 8 bases short and J 5 bases short, with 9 bases between. The CDR3 runs 11 residues. The CDR3 reads CASRPLTEAFF. CDR3 nucleotides: TGTGCCAGCCGACCGTTGACTGAAGCTTTCTTT.

Regarding this clone: This sample includes further DNA sequences coding for the same CDR3. The V gene is TRBV20-1, the J gene TRBJ1-1; no reliable D call. V lost 6 bases and J 1 base, leaving 6 bases between the germline ends. Germline CDR1 DFQATT, CDR2 SNEGSKA (reference sequence). The length of the CDR3 is 11 residues. The CDR3 DNA reads as TGCAGTGCCCGGGGGAACACTGAAGCTTTCTTT. It translates to CSARGNTEAFF.

The V call is TRBV18, the J call TRBJ1-1; D unclear. In germline, CDR1 is KGHSH, CDR2 LQKENI. This CDR3 comprises 13 residues. With 2 bases removed from V and 1 base from J, the gap between germline ends came to 5 bases. DNA of the CDR3: TGTGCCAGCTCACCAAATCCGAACACTGAAGCTTTCTTT. Its translation is CASSPNPNTEAFF.

This clone is a singleton in its sample. This sequence joins TRBV4-1 and TRBJ2-5; D possibly matches TRBD1 or TRBD2 (6 bases each). Trimming removed 2 bases at V and 1 base at J, with 11 bases between. CDR1 MGHRA and CDR2 YSYEKL come from the germline V gene. The CDR3 is made up of 15 amino acids. This chain's CDR3 is CASSQTGTSQETQYF. The DNA for the CDR3 is TGCGCCAGCAGCCAAACAGGGACTTCCCAAGAGACCCAGTACTTC.

The chain links TRBV12-5 to TRBJ2-1; D might be TRBD1 (5 bases). V lost 1 base to trimming and J lost 8 bases, with 12 bases between them. CDR1 and CDR2 from the germline V gene are LGHNT and FRNRAP. This CDR3 is built from 14 residues. The DNA of the CDR3 is TGTGCTAGTGGTTTGGGCCTAGACAGTCATGAGCAGTTCTTC. Protein sequence: CASGLGLDSHEQFF. Full variable domain (remainder filled in from reference TRBV12-5 and TRBJ2-1): DARVTQTPRHKVTEMGQEVTMRCQPILGHNTVFWYRQTMMQGLELLAYFRNRAPLDDSGMPKDRFSAEMPDATLATLKIQPSEPRDSAVYFCASGLGLDSHEQFFGPGTRLTVL.

This chain links TRBV7-9 with TRBJ2-5; TRBD2 is a possible D gene (5 bases). The CDR3 totals 13 residues. Germline CDR1 is SEHNR and CDR2 is FQNEAQ (reference sequence). V lost 4 bases to trimming and J lost 11 bases, with 17 bases between them. The CDR3 sequence is CASSSPWERQQYF. DNA of the CDR3: TGTGCCAGCAGCTCGCCCTGGGAGCGTCAGCAGTACTTC.

The table lists this clone with a few counts. This chain joins TRBV30 and TRBJ2-1; 9 bases match TRBD2. The CDR3 is 13 amino acids. V was clipped by 8 bases and J by 6 bases; unmatched bases: 8. Germline CDR1 and CDR2: GTSNPN and SVGIG (reference sequence). CDR3 nucleotide sequence: TGTGCCCTTGCCATAGCGGGAGTCAATGAGCAGTTCTTC. It specifies CALAIAGVNEQFF.

V and J are TRBV4-1 and TRBJ2-3; D call uncertain. CDR3 length: 14 residues. Trimming left V 4 bases short and J 3 bases short, with 11 bases between. The V gene's germline CDR1 is MGHRA and CDR2 YSYEKL. The DNA of the CDR3 is TGCGCCAGCAGCCCGCGATGGGAAACAGATACGCAGTATTTT. Translated, it gives CASSPRWETDTQYF.

This clone was detected only once. The V gene is TRBV27, the J gene TRBJ2-6; possibly TRBD1 for D (5 bases). There are 16 residues in the CDR3. Germline loops: CDR1 MNHEY, CDR2 SMNVEV (reference sequence). The germline V and J ends were trimmed by 5 bases and 0 bases, with 11 bases remaining between them. The CDR3 sequence is CASSPSRVSGANVLTF. Written as DNA, the CDR3 is TGTGCCAGCAGTCCAAGCAGGGTCTCTGGGGCCAACGTCCTGACTTTC.